This TCR beta chain stems from a study of cytomegalovirus exposure and HLA in healthy donors. Findings and limits, study-wide: High specificity and sensitivity for cytomegalovirus status were reported for the classifier. A missense DCLRE1C variant was associated with V- and J-gene trimming of TCR beta chains in a later analysis, and an independent cohort replicated the association.

The PCR was carried out with 60 Vbeta primers and 13 Jbeta primers. TCRdb keeps only in-frame clones here, not all; method: immunoSEQ multiplex PCR. The profile shows 120,000 to 150,000 clones, 82% of them singletons. With regard to this clone: No antigen is known for it.

The receptor's source is a male donor in good health and CMV-seronegative. The sample consisted of PBMCs.

The CDR3 DNA follows: TGCGCCAGCAGCCAAAACAGGGCCCAGCCCCAGCATTTT. Its protein product is CASSQNRAQPQHF. The genes are TRBV4-3 and TRBJ1-5; tentatively, D is TRBD1 (6 bases). The V gene lost 2 bases and the J gene lost 7 bases, with 9 bases spanning the gap. CDR3 length: 13 residues. Looked up from germline, CDR1 is LGHNA and CDR2 is YSLEER.